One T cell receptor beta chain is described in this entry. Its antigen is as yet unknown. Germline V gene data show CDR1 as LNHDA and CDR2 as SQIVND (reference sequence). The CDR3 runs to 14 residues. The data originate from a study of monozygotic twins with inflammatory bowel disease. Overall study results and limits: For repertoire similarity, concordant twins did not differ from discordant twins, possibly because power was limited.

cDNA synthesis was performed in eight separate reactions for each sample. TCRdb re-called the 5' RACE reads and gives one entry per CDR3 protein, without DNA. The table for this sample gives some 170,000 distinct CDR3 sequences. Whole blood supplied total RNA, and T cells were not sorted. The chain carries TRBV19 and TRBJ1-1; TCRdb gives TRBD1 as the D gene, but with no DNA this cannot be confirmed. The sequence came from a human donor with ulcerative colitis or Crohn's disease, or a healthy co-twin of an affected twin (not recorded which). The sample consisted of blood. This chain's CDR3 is CASSAQGKNTEAFF.